Listed below are T cell receptor beta chains from one sample, sequenced in a study of blood T cell repertoires in COVID-19. Generated by immunoSEQ multiplex PCR, the TCRdb table keeps only in-frame clones and is missing some. The table lists approximately 240,000 clones, 85% of them singletons. The sequenced material came from peripheral blood. The receptors stem from a man aged 45-60 years who had recovered from COVID-19. Each CDR3 is given with its conserved first and last residue. The D gene is left open where the match is weak. Rows give clone size only sometimes, using once, few, many, or a class for an expanded clone.

abundance: .
d_gene: TRBD1
j_gene: TRBJ1-5
v_gene: TRBV28
CDR3nt: TGTGCCAGCAGTTTTTCGGGACAGGGTCTGTTTCAGCCCCAGCATTTT
CDR3aa: CASSFSGQGLFQPQHF

abundance: .
d_gene: .
j_gene: TRBJ2-1
v_gene: TRBV9
CDR3nt: TGTGCCAGCAGCGACTATAGGAATGAGCAGTTCTTC
CDR3aa: CASSDYRNEQFF

abundance: .
d_gene: .
j_gene: TRBJ2-2
v_gene: TRBV4-2
CDR3nt: TGTGCCAGCAGCCGGGCGTCGCGGGGCGGGGAGCTGTTTTTT
CDR3aa: CASSRASRGGELFF

abundance: many
d_gene: TRBD1
j_gene: TRBJ2-7
v_gene: TRBV6-5
CDR3nt: TGTGCCAGCGGGGATTGGGACAGGGGAGAGTTCGAGCAGTACTTC
CDR3aa: CASGDWDRGEFEQYF

abundance: few
d_gene: .
j_gene: TRBJ2-1
v_gene: TRBV21-1
CDR3nt: TGTGCCAGCAGCAAAGGACAGGGGCGAAGTCTCAATGAGCAGTTCTTC
CDR3aa: CASSKGQGRSLNEQFF

abundance: few
d_gene: .
j_gene: TRBJ2-3
v_gene: TRBV30
CDR3nt: TGTGCCTGGGGCGACAGGTATACGCAGTATTTT
CDR3aa: CAWGDRYTQYF

abundance: .
d_gene: TRBD1
j_gene: TRBJ2-2
v_gene: TRBV18
CDR3nt: TGTGCCAGCTCACCACCGGACAGGGGGCGTACCGGGGAGCTGTTTTTT
CDR3aa: CASSPPDRGRTGELFF

abundance: once
d_gene: .
j_gene: TRBJ1-5
v_gene: TRBV28
CDR3nt: TGTGCCAGCAGTCCCGCGGGCAGGGGCAGCAATCAGCCCCAGCATTTT
CDR3aa: CASSPAGRGSNQPQHF

abundance: .
d_gene: TRBD2
j_gene: TRBJ2-7
v_gene: TRBV10-1
CDR3nt: TGCGCCAGCAGCGGTAGCGGGAGGCCCTACGAGCAGTACTTC
CDR3aa: CASSGSGRPYEQYF

abundance: .
d_gene: TRBD1
j_gene: TRBJ1-4
v_gene: TRBV18
CDR3nt: TGTGCCAGCTCACCAAGAGGGGGCGGATCTAATGAAAAACTGTTTTTT
CDR3aa: CASSPRGGGSNEKLFF

abundance: .
d_gene: .
j_gene: TRBJ2-7
v_gene: TRBV20-1
CDR3nt: TGCAGTGCTAGTAAGACAGGTCTTACCTACGAGCAGTACTTC
CDR3aa: CSASKTGLTYEQYF

abundance: once
d_gene: .
j_gene: TRBJ2-7
v_gene: TRBV28
CDR3nt: TGTGCCAGCAGTTTGCCCCCGGGCGAGCAGTACTTC
CDR3aa: CASSLPPGEQYF

abundance: .
d_gene: .
j_gene: TRBJ1-3
v_gene: TRBV14
CDR3nt: TGTGCCAGCAGATCCACAGGGAACCGAGTGGGAAACACCATATATTTT
CDR3aa: CASRSTGNRVGNTIYF

abundance: once
d_gene: .
j_gene: TRBJ2-1
v_gene: TRBV5-6
CDR3nt: TGTGCCAGCAGCTATACAGACTACAATGAGCAGTTCTTC
CDR3aa: CASSYTDYNEQFF

abundance: .
d_gene: .
j_gene: TRBJ1-2
v_gene: TRBV28
CDR3nt: TGTGCCAGCCTCCAGGCGGGGGCAAGTGGCTACACCTTC
CDR3aa: CASLQAGASGYTF

abundance: .
d_gene: TRBD1
j_gene: TRBJ1-5
v_gene: TRBV19
CDR3nt: TGTGCCAGTAGTATTTTGGGACAGGGGGTAGTTGAGAATCAGCCCCAGCATTTT
CDR3aa: CASSILGQGVVENQPQHF

abundance: .
d_gene: .
j_gene: TRBJ2-1
v_gene: TRBV6-6
CDR3nt: TGTGCCAGCAGAGACACCCTAACGGTGGATGAGCAGTTCTTC
CDR3aa: CASRDTLTVDEQFF

abundance: .
d_gene: TRBD1
j_gene: TRBJ2-3
v_gene: TRBV11-2
CDR3nt: TGTGCCAGCAGCTTAGCGGCGCCGGGACAGGGAGCAGATACGCAGTATTTT
CDR3aa: CASSLAAPGQGADTQYF

abundance: .
d_gene: TRBD2
j_gene: TRBJ2-1
v_gene: TRBV28
CDR3nt: TGTGCCAGCAGTCCGAGCGGGAGCCGATTCAATGAGCAGTTCTTC
CDR3aa: CASSPSGSRFNEQFF

abundance: .
d_gene: TRBD1
j_gene: TRBJ1-1
v_gene: TRBV5-1
CDR3nt: TGCGCCAGCAGCTTCACAGGGGATGGGGACACTGAAGCTTTCTTT
CDR3aa: CASSFTGDGDTEAFF

abundance: few
d_gene: .
j_gene: TRBJ2-7
v_gene: TRBV5-4
CDR3nt: TGTGCCAGCAGCTTGGAGGTCGGGGGGCCGTCAGGGATCTACGAGCAGTACTTC
CDR3aa: CASSLEVGGPSGIYEQYF

abundance: few
d_gene: .
j_gene: TRBJ2-5
v_gene: TRBV27
CDR3nt: TGTGCCAGCAGTCCCCTTTCGGGAGTATGGACCCAGTACTTC
CDR3aa: CASSPLSGVWTQYF

abundance: .
d_gene: TRBD1
j_gene: TRBJ2-5
v_gene: TRBV27
CDR3nt: TGTGCCAGCAGTTTATCGCCCCCGGGGACAGGGCATCAAGAGACCCAGTACTTC
CDR3aa: CASSLSPPGTGHQETQYF

abundance: .
d_gene: .
j_gene: TRBJ2-1
v_gene: TRBV3-1/TRBV3-2
CDR3nt: TGTGCCAGCAGCCAGAGAAGGCGGGTTGACAATGAGCAGTTCTTC
CDR3aa: CASSQRRRVDNEQFF

abundance: .
d_gene: TRBD2
j_gene: TRBJ2-5
v_gene: TRBV6-2/TRBV6-3
CDR3nt: TGTGCCAGCAGTTACACCCTAGCGGGAGGTGGGGAGACCCAGTACTTC
CDR3aa: CASSYTLAGGGETQYF

abundance: .
d_gene: .
j_gene: TRBJ1-5
v_gene: TRBV27
CDR3nt: TGTGCCAGCAGTCTCGGGTCAAGGGCAGGGGACGGCAATCAGCCCCAGCATTTT
CDR3aa: CASSLGSRAGDGNQPQHF

abundance: .
d_gene: .
j_gene: TRBJ2-7
v_gene: TRBV5-1
CDR3nt: TGCGCCAGCAGCTTGGTTACCGGGAAGGACGAGCAGTACTTC
CDR3aa: CASSLVTGKDEQYF

abundance: few
d_gene: .
j_gene: TRBJ1-1
v_gene: TRBV5-1
CDR3nt: TGCGCCAGCAGCCGAGACAGACAATATCCAGCTTTCTTT
CDR3aa: CASSRDRQYPAFF

abundance: .
d_gene: .
j_gene: TRBJ2-7
v_gene: TRBV25-1
CDR3nt: TGTGCCAGCGCGACAGGTTCCTACGAGCAGTACTTC
CDR3aa: CASATGSYEQYF

abundance: .
d_gene: .
j_gene: TRBJ1-4
v_gene: TRBV3-1/TRBV3-2
CDR3nt: TGTGCCAGCAGCCCCTTCGGGGGGTTTGTTGAAAAACTGTTTTTT
CDR3aa: CASSPFGGFVEKLFF

abundance: .
d_gene: TRBD2
j_gene: TRBJ2-3
v_gene: TRBV30
CDR3nt: TGTGCCTGGAGTGCCCTAGCGGGAGATACGCAGTATTTT
CDR3aa: CAWSALAGDTQYF

abundance: .
d_gene: .
j_gene: TRBJ1-2
v_gene: TRBV11-2
CDR3nt: TGTGCCAGCAGCGAACAGGGAAAGGGCGACTATGGCTACACCTTC
CDR3aa: CASSEQGKGDYGYTF

abundance: many
d_gene: .
j_gene: TRBJ2-2
v_gene: TRBV15
CDR3nt: TGTGCCACCAGCAAGACTAGTTGGGGCGGGGAGCTGTTTTTT
CDR3aa: CATSKTSWGGELFF

abundance: .
d_gene: TRBD1
j_gene: TRBJ1-2
v_gene: TRBV7-8
CDR3nt: TGTGCCAGCAGCCGACAGGGGGCTGGTGGCTACACCTTC
CDR3aa: CASSRQGAGGYTF

abundance: .
d_gene: TRBD2
j_gene: TRBJ2-7
v_gene: TRBV9
CDR3nt: TGTGCCAGCAGCGTAGAACCCACTAGCGGGAGTTACGAGCAGTACTTC
CDR3aa: CASSVEPTSGSYEQYF

abundance: once
d_gene: .
j_gene: TRBJ1-3
v_gene: TRBV18
CDR3nt: TGTGCCAGCTCACCCGACCAGGGTTACTCTGGAAACACCATATATTTT
CDR3aa: CASSPDQGYSGNTIYF

abundance: once
d_gene: .
j_gene: TRBJ1-5
v_gene: TRBV6-6
CDR3nt: TGTGCCAGCAGTTACTCGAGACAGGGCAATCAGCCCCAGCATTTT
CDR3aa: CASSYSRQGNQPQHF

abundance: .
d_gene: TRBD2
j_gene: TRBJ2-1
v_gene: TRBV6-4
CDR3nt: TGTGCCAGCAGCGGACTAGCGGGTGGTGGCGGGAATGAGCAGTTCTTC
CDR3aa: CASSGLAGGGGNEQFF

abundance: .
d_gene: .
j_gene: TRBJ2-7
v_gene: TRBV30
CDR3nt: TGTGCCTGGAGCGCTAGGCGCTACGAGCAGTACTTC
CDR3aa: CAWSARRYEQYF

abundance: .
d_gene: TRBD1
j_gene: TRBJ1-1
v_gene: TRBV27
CDR3nt: TGTGCCAGCAGTTTGGCAGGGGGGCTCGGAGCTTTCTTT
CDR3aa: CASSLAGGLGAFF

abundance: .
d_gene: TRBD2
j_gene: TRBJ2-7
v_gene: TRBV27
CDR3nt: TGTGCCAGCGGCTTGGGGAGCGGGGGGTCCTACGAGCAGTACTTC
CDR3aa: CASGLGSGGSYEQYF

abundance: .
d_gene: TRBD2
j_gene: TRBJ2-7
v_gene: TRBV19
CDR3nt: TGTGCCAGTAGTTCCGGGACTAGTTGGGCCTACGAGCAGTACTTC
CDR3aa: CASSSGTSWAYEQYF

abundance: .
d_gene: .
j_gene: TRBJ1-1
v_gene: TRBV6-5
CDR3nt: TGTGCCAGCAGTTTTTTTTGGGGGCGCGAAGCTTTCTTT
CDR3aa: CASSFFWGREAFF

abundance: .
d_gene: TRBD1
j_gene: TRBJ2-1
v_gene: TRBV2
CDR3nt: TGTGCCAGCAGGGGACGGACAGGGGGGGCCTACAATGAGCAGTTCTTC
CDR3aa: CASRGRTGGAYNEQFF

abundance: .
d_gene: TRBD2
j_gene: TRBJ2-1
v_gene: TRBV24-1
CDR3nt: TGTGCCACCAGTGATTGGTCCGGGACTAGCGGGAGGGCCCAGTTCTTC
CDR3aa: CATSDWSGTSGRAQFF

abundance: once
d_gene: TRBD1
j_gene: TRBJ1-5
v_gene: TRBV6-2/TRBV6-3
CDR3nt: TGTGCCAGCAGTTACTCAACCTTTACCGGGACAGGGGGCTTTCAGCCCCAGCATTTT
CDR3aa: CASSYSTFTGTGGFQPQHF

abundance: once
d_gene: .
j_gene: TRBJ2-1
v_gene: TRBV19
CDR3nt: TGTGCCAGTAGTATCCTCGGCGGGGGCCACAATGAGCAGTTCTTC
CDR3aa: CASSILGGGHNEQFF

abundance: once
d_gene: TRBD2
j_gene: TRBJ2-1
v_gene: TRBV28
CDR3nt: TGTGCCAGCAGTCCCTTACTAGGGCTAGCGGTTCCCTACAATGAGCAGTTCTTC
CDR3aa: CASSPLLGLAVPYNEQFF

abundance: .
d_gene: TRBD2
j_gene: TRBJ2-1
v_gene: TRBV5-5
CDR3nt: TGTGCCAGCAGCTTCGGACTAGCGGGGAGCTCCTACAATGAGCAGTTCTTC
CDR3aa: CASSFGLAGSSYNEQFF

abundance: .
d_gene: TRBD1
j_gene: TRBJ1-5
v_gene: TRBV3-1/TRBV3-2
CDR3nt: TGTGCCAGCAGCCAAGATGGCCGAGGCGGGACAGGGAATAGCAATCAGCCCCAGCATTTT
CDR3aa: CASSQDGRGGTGNSNQPQHF

abundance: .
d_gene: .
j_gene: TRBJ1-2
v_gene: TRBV28
CDR3nt: TGTGCCAGCAGTTTAGACAGTCGGCGAGGTGGCTACACCTTC
CDR3aa: CASSLDSRRGGYTF

abundance: .
d_gene: TRBD1
j_gene: TRBJ1-6
v_gene: TRBV5-1
CDR3nt: TGCGCCAGCAGCTTGACTACCGGGACAGGGAACTCACCCCTCCACTTT
CDR3aa: CASSLTTGTGNSPLHF

abundance: .
d_gene: TRBD2
j_gene: TRBJ2-1
v_gene: TRBV4-2
CDR3nt: TGTGCCAGCAGCCATACTAGCGGGAGTACCCATGAGCAGTTCTTC
CDR3aa: CASSHTSGSTHEQFF

abundance: .
d_gene: TRBD2
j_gene: TRBJ2-1
v_gene: TRBV7-9
CDR3nt: TGTGCCCAGGGAAGCGGGATGACATCCTACAATGAGCAGTTCTTC
CDR3aa: CAQGSGMTSYNEQFF

abundance: .
d_gene: .
j_gene: TRBJ2-3
v_gene: TRBV5-1
CDR3nt: TGCGCCAGCAGCTTGGCCGGCGGCTACACAGATACGCAGTATTTT
CDR3aa: CASSLAGGYTDTQYF